The 9 T cell receptor beta chains given below trace back to one sample, sequenced in a study of CD8+CD57+ T cells in acquired aplastic anemia. Genomic DNA provided the template from which TCR beta VDJ and CDR3 profiles were obtained. A single record per CDR3 protein comes from TCRdb applying MiXCR to the reads. Counted here are about 180,000 distinct CDR3 sequences, roughly half occurring once; the ten biggest clones make up under 3%. Sequenced: sorted CD4+, CD8+, or CD8+CD57+ T cells (not recorded which) from PBMCs. The receptor source for this set is a human donor in good health.

This clonotype was counted a single time. This CDR3 reads CASSEGTVNYGYTF. Here the CDR3 DNA reads TGTGCCAGCAGCGAGGGGACGGTGAACTATGGCTACACCTTC. This chain connects TRBV9 to TRBJ1-2, with D perhaps matching TRBD1 (5 bases). This CDR3 is built from 14 residues. V lost 3 bases to trimming and J lost 2 bases, with 11 bases between them. Per the germline V gene, CDR1 is SGDLS and CDR2 is YYNGEE.

This clonotype was seen repeatedly, ten times or more. The chain uses TRBV7-2 and TRBJ2-1; no clear D gene. Germline CDR1 reads SGHTA; CDR2 reads FQGNSA. Deletions cut 6 bases from V and 6 bases from J, with 9 bases between. The CDR3 extends over 12 amino acids. CDR3 DNA sequence: TGTGCCAGCAGGGAAAATTTCAATGAGCAGTTCTTC. Amino acids: CASRENFNEQFF.

This clonotype has at least ten counts. The gene calls are TRBV7-8 and TRBJ2-2, with a possible D match to TRBD2 (6 bases). The CDR3 covers 14 residues. Germline loops: CDR1 SGHVS, CDR2 FQNEAQ. V lost 3 bases and J lost 2, with 7 bases in between. The CDR3 here is CASSLGGNTGELFF. DNA of the CDR3: TGTGCCAGCAGCTTGGGGGGAAACACCGGGGAGCTGTTTTTT. Full variable domain (remainder filled in from reference TRBV7-8 and TRBJ2-2): GAGVSQSPRYKVAKRGQDVALRCDPISGHVSLFWYQQALGQGPEFLTYFQNEAQLDKSGLPSDRFFAERPEGSVSTLKIQRTQQEDSAVYLCASSLGGNTGELFFGEGSRLTVL.

To note about this clonotype: One base away lies a much larger clone, so this may be a sequencing read error. This chain links TRBV11-2 with TRBJ2-7; TRBD1 matches 7 bases. The V and J ends lost 0 bases and 5 bases, in that order; junction bases with no gene match: 13. The CDR3 is 17 residues long. Per germline, CDR1 SGHAT and CDR2 FQNNGV. The CDR3 loop reads CASSLEYLGQLTHEQYF. The CDR3 nucleotides read TGTGCCAGCAGCTTAGAGTACCTGGGACAGCTAACCCACGAGCAGTACTTC.

V and J are TRBV10-1 and TRBJ2-5; 15 positions agree with TRBD2. The CDR3 is made up of 18 amino acids. The germline gives CDR1 WNHNN, CDR2 SYGVQD (reference sequence). V was pared by 4 bases and J by 5 bases, with 11 bases of the junction left unmatched. As DNA, the CDR3 is TGCGCCAGCAGTGGGGGGACTAGCGGGAGGCGGAGTTACGAGACCCAGTACTTC. It codes for CASSGGTSGRRSYETQYF.

The chain has TRBV5-1 and TRBJ1-1, with D perhaps TRBD1 (6 bases). Germline loops: CDR1 SGHRS, CDR2 YFSETQ. CDR3 length equals 16 residues. Deletions cut 0 bases from V and 4 bases from J, with 16 bases between. CDR3 sequence reads: CASSLVSGAGFTEAFF. The CDR3 bases are TGCGCCAGCAGCTTGGTGTCGGGGGCAGGTTTCACTGAAGCTTTCTTT.

Written as DNA, the CDR3 is TGTGCCAGCAGCTTCACGGCCAGCTCCTACAATGAGCAGTTCTTC. This codes for CASSFTASSYNEQFF. The genes are TRBV7-3 and TRBJ2-1; D is unresolved. The CDR3 loop spans 15 amino acids. The V gene's germline CDR1 is SGHTA and CDR2 FQGTGA. Between the trimmed V and J ends, which lost 3 bases and 0 bases, there was a span of 9 bases.

This clonotype came up once. This rearrangement joins TRBV2 to TRBJ1-6; TRBD1 aligns across 7 bases. With 0 bases clipped from V and 6 bases from J, the junction kept 5 bases outside the gene matches. From germline, CDR1 is SNHLY and CDR2 FYNNEI. CDR3 length: 16 amino acids. The DNA for the CDR3 is TGTGCCAGCAGTGAAGCCGGGACAGTCGGTAATTCACCCCTCCACTTT. Translating it yields CASSEAGTVGNSPLHF.

A remark on this clonotype: A much larger clone is a single base away; this may be a read error. V is TRBV4-1 and J is TRBJ2-2, with 9 bases lining up with TRBD2. CDR3 length equals 14 residues. Per the germline V gene, CDR1 is MGHRA and CDR2 is YSYEKL. The CDR3 region is CASSGLAGTGDLFF. CDR3 sequence (DNA): TGCGCCAGCAGCGGGCTAGCGGGGACCGGGGATCTGTTTTTT.